This TCR beta chain stems from a study of T cell repertoires in ileal Crohn's disease. Looking at the study overall: At surgery, more than 30% of patients smoked, with median disease duration roughly 8.3 years.

The data were produced by immunoSEQ multiplex PCR, yet TCRdb's version contains in-frame clones alone and is incomplete. The table lists 6,800 or so clones, roughly 84% of them singletons, with 2.9% in the top ten. Deletions cut 5 bases from V and 4 bases from J, with 26 bases between. The CDR3 covers 18 residues. Germline CDR1 reads SGHNT; CDR2 reads YENEEA. The TCR comes from an adult with Crohn's disease. Sequenced input: ileal tissue. V usage is TRBV11-3 and J usage is TRBJ1-2; perhaps TRBD1 as D (5 bases). CDR3 DNA sequence: TGTGCCAGCAGCGCCTACCCGGACATGGGCCCGTTAAGCTATGGCTACACCTTC. This codes for CASSAYPDMGPLSYGYTF.